Following are 5 T cell receptor beta chains from one sample sequenced in a study of response to subunit inactivated influenza vaccine. In TCRdb, the RT-PCR reads were re-called with MiXCR into one record per CDR3 protein. Of hundreds of thousands of distinct CDR3 sequences in the sample, approximately 7.7% were seen once. Sample: PBMCs from blood, taken less than 30 months after vaccination. The receptors shown here come from a man aged 50 to 75 who received an inactivated influenza vaccine.

With regard to this clonotype: This may arise from a read error, as a much more abundant clone is one base away. The chain couples TRBV5-1 to TRBJ1-5; 7 nucleotides line up with TRBD1. The tail of the sequence fits TRBJ2-3 better, so the J call may be wrong. The CDR3 extends over 15 amino acids. Germline V gene data show CDR1 as SGHRS and CDR2 as YFSETQ. CDR3 loop: CASSNWDSLNQPQYF. CDR3 bases: TGCGCCAGCAGCAACTGGGACAGCCTCAATCAGCCCCAGTATTTT.

This clonotype appeared a few times. The gene calls are TRBV21-1 and TRBJ2-7; the DNA was not used to check the table's D call, TRBD2. TRBV21-1 is classified as a pseudogene. This CDR3 is 13 amino acids long. This chain's CDR3 is CAPEGRISYEQYF. In nucleotides, the CDR3 is TGTGCCCCGGAGGGTCGAATCTCCTACGAGCAGTACTTC.

This clonotype has at least ten counts. The V call is TRBV6-1, the J call TRBJ1-5; D is undetermined. The CDR3 consists of 13 residues. Trimming cost V 8 bases and J 6 bases, with 14 bases left between them. Germline CDR1 is MNHNS and CDR2 is SASEGT. This CDR3 is CASALRRFQPQHF. The CDR3 coding sequence is TGTGCCAGCGCCCTCAGGAGGTTTCAGCCCCAGCATTTT.

This clonotype was detected only a few times. J is TRBJ2-2 and V is TRBV10-2; a possible D gene is TRBD1 (5 bases). CDR3 length: 11 amino acids. Germline CDR1 and CDR2: WSHSY and SAAADI. The CDR3 DNA reads TGCACCCTTAGAAGGGGCGGGGAGCTGTTTTTT. Amino acids: CTLRRGGELFF.

This clonotype was seen repeatedly, ten times or more. The chain couples TRBV18 to TRBJ2-7; D is unclear. Trimming took off 1 base at V and 4 bases at J, with 5 bases between the two ends. Looked up from germline, CDR1 is KGHSH and CDR2 is LQKENI. CDR3 length: 12 residues. The DNA for the CDR3 is TGTGCCAGCTCACCACGTCCTTACGAGCAGTACTTC. This codes for CASSPRPYEQYF.